This T cell receptor beta chain originates from a study of blood T cell repertoires in COVID-19. The germline gives CDR1 LNHDA, CDR2 SQIVND (reference sequence). CDR3 length equals 12 residues. The J segment lost 9 bases and the V segment lost 6 bases, leaving 5 bases of the junction unmatched. Some clones are missing from TCRdb's copy, which holds only in-frame ones; the method was immunoSEQ multiplex PCR. Of about 180,000 clones in the sample, around 83% were seen once. The V and J genes are TRBV19 and TRBJ2-1, with TRBD2 identical over 7 bases. This TCR was sampled from a woman in her thirties with active or convalescent COVID-19. Sequenced: peripheral blood. CDR3 loop: CASSPPSGEQFF. The CDR3 region has the DNA TGTGCCAGTAGCCCCCCTAGCGGTGAGCAGTTCTTC.